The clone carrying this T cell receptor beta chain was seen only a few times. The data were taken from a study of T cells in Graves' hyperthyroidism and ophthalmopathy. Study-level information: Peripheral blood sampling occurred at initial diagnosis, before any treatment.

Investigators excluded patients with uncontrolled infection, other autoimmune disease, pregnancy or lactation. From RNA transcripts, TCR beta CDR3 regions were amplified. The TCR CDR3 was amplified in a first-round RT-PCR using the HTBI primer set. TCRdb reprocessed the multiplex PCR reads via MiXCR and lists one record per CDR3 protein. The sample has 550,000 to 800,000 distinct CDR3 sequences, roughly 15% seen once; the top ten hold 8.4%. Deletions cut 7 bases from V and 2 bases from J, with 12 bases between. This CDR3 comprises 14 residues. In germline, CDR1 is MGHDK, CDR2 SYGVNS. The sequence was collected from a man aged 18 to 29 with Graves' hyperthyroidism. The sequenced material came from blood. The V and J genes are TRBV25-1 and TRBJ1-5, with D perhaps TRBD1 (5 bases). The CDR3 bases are TGTGCCAGCATAAGGGGTAGGGGCAATCAGCCCCAGCATTTT. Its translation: CASIRGRGNQPQHF. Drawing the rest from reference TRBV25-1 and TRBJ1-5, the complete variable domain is EADIYQTPRYLVIGTGKKITLECSQTMGHDKMYWYQQDPGMELHLIHYSYGVNSTEKGDLSSESTVSRIRTEHFPLTLESARPSHTSQYLCASIRGRGNQPQHFGDGTRLSIL.